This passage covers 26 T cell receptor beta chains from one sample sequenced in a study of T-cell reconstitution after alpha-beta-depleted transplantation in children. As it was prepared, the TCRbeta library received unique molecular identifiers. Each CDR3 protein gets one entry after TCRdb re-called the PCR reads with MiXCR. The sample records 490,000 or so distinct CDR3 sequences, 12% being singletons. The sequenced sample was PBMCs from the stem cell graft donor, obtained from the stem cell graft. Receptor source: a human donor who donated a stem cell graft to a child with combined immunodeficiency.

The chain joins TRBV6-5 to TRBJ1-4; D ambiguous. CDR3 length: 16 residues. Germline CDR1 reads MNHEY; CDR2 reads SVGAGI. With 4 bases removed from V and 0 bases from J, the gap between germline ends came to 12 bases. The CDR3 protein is CASSSPQRATNEKLFF. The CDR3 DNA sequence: TGTGCCAGCAGTTCTCCACAGCGAGCAACTAATGAAAAACTGTTTTTT.

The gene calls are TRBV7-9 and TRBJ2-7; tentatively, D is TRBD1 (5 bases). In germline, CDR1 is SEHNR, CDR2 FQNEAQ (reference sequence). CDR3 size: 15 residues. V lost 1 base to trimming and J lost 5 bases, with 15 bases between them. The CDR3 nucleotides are TGTGCCAGCAGCTTAGTTCGACCAGGGATGAACGAGCAGTACTTC. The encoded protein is CASSLVRPGMNEQYF.

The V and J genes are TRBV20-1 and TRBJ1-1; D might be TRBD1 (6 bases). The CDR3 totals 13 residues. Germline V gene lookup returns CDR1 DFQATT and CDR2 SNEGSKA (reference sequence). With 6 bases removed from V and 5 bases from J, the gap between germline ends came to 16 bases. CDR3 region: CSAPGVRGTEAFF. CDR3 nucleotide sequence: TGCAGTGCCCCAGGGGTACGGGGAACTGAAGCTTTCTTT.

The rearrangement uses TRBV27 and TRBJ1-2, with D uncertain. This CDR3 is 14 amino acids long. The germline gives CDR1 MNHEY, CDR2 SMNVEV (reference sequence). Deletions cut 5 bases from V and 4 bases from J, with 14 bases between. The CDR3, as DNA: TGTGCCAGCAGTCCGCAGAGGGCCGGCTATGGCTACACCTTC. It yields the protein CASSPQRAGYGYTF.

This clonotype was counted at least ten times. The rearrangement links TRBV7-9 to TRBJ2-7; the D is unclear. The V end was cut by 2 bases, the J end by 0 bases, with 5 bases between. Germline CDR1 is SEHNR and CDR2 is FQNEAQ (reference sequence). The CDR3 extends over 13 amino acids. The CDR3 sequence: CASSLSISYEQYF. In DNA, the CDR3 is TGTGCCAGCAGCTTATCCATCTCCTACGAGCAGTACTTC.

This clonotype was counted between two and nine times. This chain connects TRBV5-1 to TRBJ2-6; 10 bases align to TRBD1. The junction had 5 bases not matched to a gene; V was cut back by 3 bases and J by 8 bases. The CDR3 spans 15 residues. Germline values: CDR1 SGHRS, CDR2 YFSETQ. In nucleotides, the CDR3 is TGCGCCAGCAGCTCCGGGACAGGGGAGACCAACGTCCTGACTTTC. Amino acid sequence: CASSSGTGETNVLTF.

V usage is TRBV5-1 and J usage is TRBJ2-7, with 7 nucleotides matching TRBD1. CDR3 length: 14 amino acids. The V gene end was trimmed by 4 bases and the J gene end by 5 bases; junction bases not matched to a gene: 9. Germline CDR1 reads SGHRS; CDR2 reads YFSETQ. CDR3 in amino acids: CASSRDRAGDEQYF. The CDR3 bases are TGCGCCAGCAGCCGGGACAGAGCCGGGGACGAGCAGTACTTC.

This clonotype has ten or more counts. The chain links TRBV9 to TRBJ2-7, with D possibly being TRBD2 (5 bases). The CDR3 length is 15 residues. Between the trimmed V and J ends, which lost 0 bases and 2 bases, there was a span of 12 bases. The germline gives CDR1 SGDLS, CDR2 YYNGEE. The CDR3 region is CASSVAPGSTYEQYF. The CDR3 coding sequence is TGTGCCAGCAGCGTAGCCCCGGGATCAACCTACGAGCAGTACTTC. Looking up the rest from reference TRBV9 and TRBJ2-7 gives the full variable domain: DSGVTQTPKHLITATGQRVTLRCSPRSGDLSVYWYQQSLDQGLQFLIQYYNGEERAKGNILERFSAQQFPDLHSELNLSSLELGDSALYFCASSVAPGSTYEQYFGPGTRLTVT.

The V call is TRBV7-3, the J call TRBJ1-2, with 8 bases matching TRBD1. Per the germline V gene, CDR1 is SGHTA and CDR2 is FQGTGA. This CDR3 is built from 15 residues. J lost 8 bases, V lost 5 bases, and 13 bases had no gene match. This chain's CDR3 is CASSRYGTGGVGYTF. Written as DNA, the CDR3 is TGTGCCAGCAGCCGATATGGGACAGGAGGAGTCGGCTACACCTTC.

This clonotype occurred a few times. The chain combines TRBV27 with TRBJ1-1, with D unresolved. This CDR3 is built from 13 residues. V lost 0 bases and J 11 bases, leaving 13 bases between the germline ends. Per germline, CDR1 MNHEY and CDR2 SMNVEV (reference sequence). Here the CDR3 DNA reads TGTGCCAGCAGTTTATCGGTCCGGGCAGTGGCTTTCTTT. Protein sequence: CASSLSVRAVAFF.

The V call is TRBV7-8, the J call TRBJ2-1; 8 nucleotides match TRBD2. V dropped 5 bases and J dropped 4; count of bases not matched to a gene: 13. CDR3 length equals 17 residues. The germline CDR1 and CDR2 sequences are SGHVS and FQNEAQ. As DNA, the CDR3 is TGTGCCAGCAGCCAAGGGGCGGGGGGAATCCTATACAATGAGCAGTTCTTC. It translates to CASSQGAGGILYNEQFF.

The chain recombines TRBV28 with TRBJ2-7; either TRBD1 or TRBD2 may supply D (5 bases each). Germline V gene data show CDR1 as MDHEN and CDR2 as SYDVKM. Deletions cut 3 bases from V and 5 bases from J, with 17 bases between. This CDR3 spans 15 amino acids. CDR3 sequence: CASSFPRMGDDEQYF. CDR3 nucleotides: TGTGCCAGCAGTTTCCCCCGGATGGGGGACGACGAGCAGTACTTC.

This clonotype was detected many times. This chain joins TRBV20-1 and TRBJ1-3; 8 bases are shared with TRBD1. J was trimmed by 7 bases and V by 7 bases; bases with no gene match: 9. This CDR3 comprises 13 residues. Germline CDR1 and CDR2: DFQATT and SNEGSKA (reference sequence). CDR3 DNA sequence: TGCAGTGTTCAGACAGGGGTTGAGAACACCATATATTTT. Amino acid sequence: CSVQTGVENTIYF.

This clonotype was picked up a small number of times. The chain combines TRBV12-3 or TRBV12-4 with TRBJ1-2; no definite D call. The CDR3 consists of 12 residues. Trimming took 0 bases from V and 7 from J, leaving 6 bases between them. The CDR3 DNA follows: TGTGCCAGCAGTTTAGCGGGTCTTGGCTACACCTTC. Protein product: CASSLAGLGYTF.

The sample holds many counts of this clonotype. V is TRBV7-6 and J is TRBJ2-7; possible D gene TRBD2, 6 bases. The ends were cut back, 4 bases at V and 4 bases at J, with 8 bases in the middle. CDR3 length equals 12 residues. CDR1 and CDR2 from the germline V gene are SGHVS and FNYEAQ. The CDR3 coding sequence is TGTGCCAGCAGCTCCGCGGGGTACGAGCAGTACTTC. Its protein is CASSSAGYEQYF.

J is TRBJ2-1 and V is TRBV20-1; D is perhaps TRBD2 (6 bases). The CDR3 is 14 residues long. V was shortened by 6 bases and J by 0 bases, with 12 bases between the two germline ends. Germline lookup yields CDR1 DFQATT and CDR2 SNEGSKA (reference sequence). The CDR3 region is CSAILATSYNEQFF. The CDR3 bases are TGCAGTGCAATACTAGCCACCTCCTACAATGAGCAGTTCTTC.

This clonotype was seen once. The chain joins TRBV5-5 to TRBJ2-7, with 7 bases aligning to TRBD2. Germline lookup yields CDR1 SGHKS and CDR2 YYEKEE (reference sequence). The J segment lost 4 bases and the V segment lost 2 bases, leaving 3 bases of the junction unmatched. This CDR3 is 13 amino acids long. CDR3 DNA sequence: TGTGCCAGCAGCTTCGGGGGGATGTACGAGCAGTACTTC. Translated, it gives CASSFGGMYEQYF.

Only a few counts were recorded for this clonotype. DNA for the CDR3: TGTGCCTGGAGCAGCGTACAAGAGCAGTTCTTC. Translating gives CAWSSVQEQFF. This sequence joins TRBV30 and TRBJ2-1; D uncertain. Trimming pared 3 bases from V and 10 bases from J, leaving 10 bases between. This CDR3 comprises 11 residues. Germline assignment: CDR1 GTSNPN and CDR2 SVGIG (reference sequence).

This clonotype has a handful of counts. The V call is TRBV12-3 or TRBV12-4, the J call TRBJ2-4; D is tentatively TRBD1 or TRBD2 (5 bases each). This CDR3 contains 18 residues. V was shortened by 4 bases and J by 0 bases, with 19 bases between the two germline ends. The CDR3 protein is CASSWGPPSLIAKNIQYF. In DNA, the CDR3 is TGTGCCAGCAGTTGGGGACCGCCATCCCTCATAGCCAAAAACATTCAGTACTTC.

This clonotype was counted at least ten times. The CDR3 DNA reads as TGTGCCAGCAGTTCCCGGACAGGGGGCTTAAATGAAAAACTGTTTTTT. Encoded protein: CASSSRTGGLNEKLFF. The chain has TRBV12-3 or TRBV12-4 and TRBJ1-4; 11 bases align to TRBD1. This CDR3 is built from 16 residues. Trimming cost V 4 bases and J 5 bases; bases outside gene matches: 6.

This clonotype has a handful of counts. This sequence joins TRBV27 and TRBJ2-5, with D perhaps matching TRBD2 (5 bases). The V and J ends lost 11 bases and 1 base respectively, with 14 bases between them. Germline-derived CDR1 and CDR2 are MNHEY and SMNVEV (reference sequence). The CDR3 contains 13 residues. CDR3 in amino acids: CASAADLQETQYF. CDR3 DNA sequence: TGTGCCTCCGCAGCGGACCTCCAAGAGACCCAGTACTTC.

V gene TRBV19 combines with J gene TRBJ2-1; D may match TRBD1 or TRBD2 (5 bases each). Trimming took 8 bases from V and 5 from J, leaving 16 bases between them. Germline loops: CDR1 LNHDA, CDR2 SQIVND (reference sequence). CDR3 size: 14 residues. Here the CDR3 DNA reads TGTGCCAGTGCCCACCCCGGGACCCACAATGAGCAGTTCTTC. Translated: CASAHPGTHNEQFF.

CDR3 nucleotides: TGTGCCAGCAGCTTATGGCGGAGTGAGCAGTACTTC. Translation: CASSLWRSEQYF. The V gene is TRBV7-8, the J gene TRBJ2-7; D remains unclear. Trimming removed 2 bases from V and 7 bases from J, with 9 bases in between. The germline V gene has CDR1 SGHVS and CDR2 FQNEAQ. This CDR3 is built from 12 residues. The whole variable domain, filled in from reference TRBV7-8 and TRBJ2-7, reads GAGVSQSPRYKVAKRGQDVALRCDPISGHVSLFWYQQALGQGPEFLTYFQNEAQLDKSGLPSDRFFAERPEGSVSTLKIQRTQQEDSAVYLCASSLWRSEQYFGPGTRLTVT.

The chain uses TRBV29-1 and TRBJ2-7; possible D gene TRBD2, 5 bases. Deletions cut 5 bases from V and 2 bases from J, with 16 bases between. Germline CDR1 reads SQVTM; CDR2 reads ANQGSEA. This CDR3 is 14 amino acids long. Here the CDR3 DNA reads TGCAGCGTTCTCTTCGGCGGGCACCCCTACGAGCAGTACTTC. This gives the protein CSVLFGGHPYEQYF.

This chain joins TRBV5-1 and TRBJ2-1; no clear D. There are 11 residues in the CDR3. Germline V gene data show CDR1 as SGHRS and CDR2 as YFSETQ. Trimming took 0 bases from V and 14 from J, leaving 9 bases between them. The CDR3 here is CASSLEGSEFF. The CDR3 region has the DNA TGCGCCAGCAGCTTGGAAGGGTCTGAGTTCTTC.

The CDR3 coding sequence is TGTGCCAGCAGCTTGGCTTGGGGTGAAGCTTTCTTT. This codes for CASSLAWGEAFF. V usage is TRBV5-6 and J usage is TRBJ1-1, with unresolved D. This CDR3 is 12 amino acids long. The germline gives CDR1 SGHDT, CDR2 YYEEEE. Deletions cut 0 bases from V and 7 bases from J, with 7 bases between.